Below are 20 T cell receptor beta chains sequenced from a single sample in a study of PD-L1 blockade in urothelial cancer. Profiled with immunoSEQ multiplex PCR; TCRdb holds only in-frame clones, not every one. The sample yields around 56,000 clones, 86% seen once. Sequenced here: PBMCs, sampled around atezolizumab (anti-PD-L1) treatment. Every receptor here comes from a man in his fifties with urothelial cancer.

This chain joins TRBV6-6 and TRBJ2-7; 11 bases line up with TRBD2. The CDR3 length is 15 residues. With V trimmed by 5 bases and J by 4 bases, 7 bases remained unmatched. Germline V gene data show CDR1 as MNHNY and CDR2 as SVGAGI (reference sequence). The CDR3 here is CASSGSGTSGYEQYF. CDR3 coding DNA: TGTGCCAGCAGTGGCTCCGGGACTAGCGGATACGAGCAGTACTTC.

CDR3 nucleotide sequence: TGTGCCAGCAGCCTGGGGGGGACCCATTCACCCCTCCACTTT. Translated: CASSLGGTHSPLHF. This chain connects TRBV25-1 to TRBJ1-6, with a weak D call TRBD1 (5 bases). Trimming removed 6 bases from V and 8 bases from J, with 14 bases in between. Germline values: CDR1 MGHDK, CDR2 SYGVNS. There are 14 residues in the CDR3.

This sequence joins TRBV5-1 and TRBJ1-4; 8 positions match TRBD1. This CDR3 contains 15 residues. V was pared by 4 bases and J by 3 bases, with 5 bases of the junction left unmatched. CDR1 SGHRS and CDR2 YFSETQ come from the germline V gene. The CDR3 DNA sequence: TGCGCCAGCAGCCCCCAGACAGGGGCTAATGAAAAACTGTTTTTT. It encodes CASSPQTGANEKLFF. Variable domain in full (rest from reference TRBV5-1 and TRBJ1-4): KAGVTQTPRYLIKTRGQQVTLSCSPISGHRSVSWYQQTPGQGLQFLFEYFSETQRNKGNFPGRFSGRQFSNSRSEMNVSTLELGDSALYLCASSPQTGANEKLFFGSGTQLSVL.

The genes are TRBV6-5 and TRBJ1-1; TRBD1 matches at 9 bases. Per germline, CDR1 MNHEY and CDR2 SVGAGI. V was clipped by 4 bases and J by 3 bases; unmatched bases: 6. There are 15 residues in the CDR3. The CDR3 loop reads CASSFEGQGYTEAFF. CDR3 nucleotide sequence: TGTGCCAGCAGTTTCGAGGGACAGGGCTACACTGAAGCTTTCTTT.

This clone appeared a few times. V and J are TRBV7-6 and TRBJ2-1; 11 bases are a match to TRBD2. The CDR3 runs 15 residues. CDR1 SGHVS and CDR2 FNYEAQ come from the germline V gene. With 3 bases clipped from V and 8 bases from J, the junction kept 6 bases outside the gene matches. The CDR3 bases are TGTGCCAGCAGCTTTACTAGCGGGAGATACCATGAGCAGTTCTTC. The encoded protein is CASSFTSGRYHEQFF.

This chain uses TRBV18 with TRBJ2-7; maybe TRBD2 (5 bases). Deletions cut 5 bases from V and 6 bases from J, with 14 bases between. This CDR3 has 13 amino acids. Germline CDR1 and CDR2: KGHSH and LQKENI. The CDR3: CASSTSAAVEQYF. As DNA, the CDR3 is TGTGCCAGCTCAACATCAGCAGCGGTCGAGCAGTACTTC.

The chain recombines TRBV2 with TRBJ2-3, with 9 nucleotides matching TRBD2. In germline, CDR1 is SNHLY, CDR2 FYNNEI. V shed 4 bases and J 6 bases; nucleotides not matched to a gene: 8. The CDR3 sequence is 15 residues long. CDR3 bases: TGTGCCAGCAGTGCCAGGGCTAGCGGGGCGGATACGCAGTATTTT. Residues: CASSARASGADTQYF. Full variable domain (missing parts from reference TRBV2 and TRBJ2-3): EPEVTQTPSHQVTQMGQEVILRCVPISNHLYFYWYRQILGQKVEFLVSFYNNEISEKSEIFDDQFSVERPDGSNFTLKIRSTKLEDSAMYFCASSARASGADTQYFGPGTRLTVL.

The genes are TRBV15 and TRBJ1-4; 7 positions agree with TRBD1. With 2 bases clipped from V and 8 bases from J, the junction kept 8 bases outside the gene matches. Germline V CDR1 and CDR2: LNHNV, YYDKDF (reference sequence). The CDR3 consists of 15 residues. The CDR3 region is CATSRSGGSLEKLFF. The CDR3 coding sequence is TGTGCCACCAGCAGATCAGGGGGTTCGTTGGAAAAACTGTTTTTT.

The chain links TRBV5-1 to TRBJ2-3; maybe TRBD2 (5 bases). This CDR3 has 15 amino acids. The V gene lost 4 bases and the J gene lost 0 bases, with 12 bases spanning the gap. Germline-derived CDR1 and CDR2 are SGHRS and YFSETQ. CDR3 protein: CASSPNPGSTDTQYF. DNA of the CDR3: TGCGCCAGCAGCCCCAACCCGGGGAGCACAGATACGCAGTATTTT.

V usage is TRBV30 and J usage is TRBJ2-5; TRBD2 matches 7 bases. Germline values: CDR1 GTSNPN, CDR2 SVGIG (reference sequence). V trimming: 2 bases; J trimming: 7 bases; junction bases outside the gene matches: 7. CDR3 length: 13 amino acids. CDR3: CAWSRGRGGTQYF. In DNA form, the CDR3 reads TGTGCCTGGAGTCGGGGGAGGGGAGGGACCCAGTACTTC.

CDR3 DNA sequence: TGTGCCAGCAGCTTAGATTGGGACAGGGGGCCGCGAACTGAAGCTTTCTTT. Amino acid sequence: CASSLDWDRGPRTEAFF. The J gene is TRBJ1-1, the V gene TRBV11-2; 12 bases align to TRBD1. CDR1 and CDR2 from the germline V gene are SGHAT and FQNNGV. The CDR3 is made up of 17 amino acids. J lost 5 bases, V lost 0 bases, and 7 bases had no gene match.

The CDR3 coding sequence is TGTGCCAGCAGGAAACAGGGGGCGTACACTGAAGCTTTCTTT. It yields the protein CASRKQGAYTEAFF. The chain combines TRBV27 with TRBJ1-1; 9 nucleotides line up with TRBD1. The CDR3 is made up of 14 amino acids. J lost 3 bases, V lost 6 bases, and 5 bases had no gene match. Germline V gives CDR1 MNHEY, CDR2 SMNVEV (reference sequence).

Note on this clone: The junction and the germline gene differ at one end; a read error may be behind it. V is TRBV5-4 and J is TRBJ1-2; TRBD1 agrees at 10 bases. The CDR3 covers 14 residues. Germline-derived CDR1 and CDR2 are SGHNT and YYREEE (reference sequence). CDR3 in amino acids: CASSLDRGDYGYTF. CDR3 bases: TGTGCCAGCAGTTTGGACAGGGGGGACTATGGCTACACCTTC.

This clone was seen a few times. This chain joins TRBV15 and TRBJ1-5; D gene unclear. V lost 0 bases, J lost 8 bases, and 14 bases lay in between. CDR3 length equals 15 residues. Germline values: CDR1 LNHNV, CDR2 YYDKDF (reference sequence). Here the CDR3 reads CATSREAVSQEPQHF. The CDR3, as DNA: TGTGCCACCAGCAGAGAGGCAGTTTCCCAGGAGCCCCAGCATTTT.

The gene calls are TRBV5-1 and TRBJ2-7, with 7 nucleotides matching TRBD1. This CDR3 has 14 amino acids. After removal of 4 bases from V and 1 base from J, the junction contained 5 bases not matched to a gene. Germline V CDR1 and CDR2: SGHRS, YFSETQ. In DNA, the CDR3 is TGCGCCAGCAGCGCGACAGGGTCTTCCTACGAGCAGTACTTC. This translates into CASSATGSSYEQYF.

J is TRBJ2-1 and V is TRBV27; 11 nucleotides line up with TRBD2. Trimming at V came to 6 bases and at J to 7 bases, leaving 11 bases not matched to a gene. This CDR3 region has 16 residues. Germline V gives CDR1 MNHEY, CDR2 SMNVEV (reference sequence). The CDR3 nucleotides read TGTGCCAGCAGCTATCGGGTGACTAGCGGGACGAATGAGCAGTTCTTC. Its translation is CASSYRVTSGTNEQFF.

The rearrangement links TRBV18 to TRBJ1-2; 8 bases line up with TRBD1. This CDR3 spans 15 amino acids. V lost 6 bases and J lost 4; bases outside the gene matches: 10. Per germline, CDR1 KGHSH and CDR2 LQKENI. CDR3 in DNA: TGTGCCAGCTCGCTGACAGGGGACGTGACCTATGGCTACACCTTC. It codes for CASSLTGDVTYGYTF.

The chain uses TRBV5-1 and TRBJ2-5, with TRBD2 identical over 10 bases. The junction had 10 bases not matched to a gene; V was cut back by 0 bases and J by 5 bases. Germline lookup yields CDR1 SGHRS and CDR2 YFSETQ. This CDR3 comprises 17 residues. The CDR3, as DNA: TGCGCCAGCAGCTTGGCCGCGTTTGGACTAGCGGCGGAGACCCAGTACTTC. The encoded protein is CASSLAAFGLAAETQYF.

The V call is TRBV5-1, the J call TRBJ2-2; unclear D gene. V lost 0 bases and J 0 bases, leaving 6 bases between the germline ends. The germline V gene encodes CDR1 SGHRS and CDR2 YFSETQ. The CDR3 has 15 residues. The CDR3 loop is CASSLGAANTGELFF. CDR3 nucleotides: TGCGCCAGCAGCTTGGGCGCCGCGAACACCGGGGAGCTGTTTTTT.

The CDR3 loop is CASSTGSQETQYF. For the CDR3, the DNA is TGTGCCAGTAGTACCGGGTCCCAAGAGACCCAGTACTTC. The genes are TRBV19 and TRBJ2-5; D is unresolved. The CDR3 is 13 amino acids. Trimming took off 4 bases at V and 1 base at J, with 7 bases between the two ends. Germline V gives CDR1 LNHDA, CDR2 SQIVND (reference sequence).